The source of this TCR beta chain is a study of blood T cell repertoires in COVID-19. In the study's own analysis: Reference gene primers were amplified, and this amplification served to estimate nucleated cell counts. Method: immunoSEQ multiplex PCR; TCRdb's copy keeps in-frame clones and lacks some. D and trimming were read from the DNA, whereas the V and J calls and clone size are those reported in that table. The sample holds about 41,000 clones, more than 70% seen once. Germline assignment: CDR1 LNHDA and CDR2 SQIVND (reference sequence). The CDR3 contains 14 residues. J lost 9 bases, V lost 5 bases, and 5 bases had no gene match.

The TCR comes from a woman of 80 years or more with active or convalescent COVID-19. Specimen: peripheral blood. The chain carries TRBV19 and TRBJ2-1, with 12 bases matching TRBD2. The CDR3 loop reads CASSPTSGSVEQFF. CDR3 sequence (DNA): TGTGCCAGTAGTCCGACTAGCGGGAGCGTTGAGCAGTTCTTC. The full variable domain, its missing parts supplied by reference TRBV19 and TRBJ2-1, is DGGITQSPKYLFRKEGQNVTLSCEQNLNHDAMYWYRQDPGQGLRLIYYSQIVNDFQKGDIAEGYSVSREKKESFPLTVTSAQKNPTAFYLCASSPTSGSVEQFFGPGTRLTVL.